Described below is a single TCR beta chain sequence and its context. What it recognizes is unknown. Healthy donors served as age- and sex-matched controls. FACS was used to enrich TEMRA cells, whereas the CD8+ and CD4+ T cells were obtained by negative isolation. Germline assignment: CDR1 LNHDA and CDR2 SQIVND (reference sequence). This CDR3 has 15 residues. Deletions cut 7 bases from V and 6 bases from J, with 21 bases between. This entry belongs to a study of CD8 T cells in Susac syndrome. Overall study findings and caveats: The study's TCR sequencing and HLA analysis covered a relatively small number of individuals, and the study acknowledged this.

Random hexamers were used to reverse transcribe an amount of roughly 0.5 to 1 ug RNA. Multiplex PCR with immunoSEQ amplified the TCR beta CDR3 across 54 Vbeta and 13 Jbeta. MiXCR, applied by TCRdb to the immunoSEQ multiplex PCR reads, yields one record per CDR3 protein. This table holds 100,000 to 150,000 distinct CDR3 sequences, nearly 95% found once. The source is a human donor in good health. J is TRBJ1-2 and V is TRBV19; D may be TRBD1 (5 bases). Sequencing used CD4+ T cells from PBMCs. The CDR3 loop reads CASMRGDSSGNGYTF. DNA of the CDR3: TGTGCCAGTATGAGGGGAGACAGCTCCGGTAATGGCTACACCTTC.